The 29 T cell receptor beta chains below were found in one sample sequenced in a study of control samples from healthy donors and cancer patients. Produced via immunoSEQ multiplex PCR; TCRdb's table is partial and in-frame only. The sample holds 110,000 to 150,000 clones, around 90% seen once. The sample was blood. The source of these receptors is a man aged 25 to 40 in good health.

The V gene is TRBV18, the J gene TRBJ2-7, with D unclear. With 5 bases removed from V and 7 bases from J, the gap between germline ends came to 15 bases. The CDR3 consists of 13 residues. Germline assignment: CDR1 KGHSH and CDR2 LQKENI. The CDR3 spells CASSELDVSEQYF. The CDR3, as DNA: TGTGCCAGCTCAGAGCTAGACGTGAGTGAGCAGTACTTC.

CDR3 bases: TGTGCCAGCGGCGGGGCGAACACCGGGGAGCTGTTTTTT. Protein: CASGGANTGELFF. The chain combines TRBV9 with TRBJ2-2; D might be TRBD2 (6 bases). The CDR3 spans 13 residues. Trimming left V 7 bases short and J 0 bases short, with 7 bases between. The germline CDR1 and CDR2 sequences are SGDLS and YYNGEE.

V usage is TRBV5-8 and J usage is TRBJ2-2, with 12 bases aligning to TRBD1. This CDR3 has 16 amino acids. Per the germline V gene, CDR1 is SGHTS and CDR2 is YDEGEE. Germline trimming cut 4 bases from V and 7 bases from J; bases unmatched to any gene: 8. The CDR3 sequence is CASSLGTGGLIGELFF. For the CDR3, the DNA is TGTGCCAGCAGCCTCGGGACAGGGGGCTTGATCGGGGAGCTGTTTTTT.

The chain couples TRBV6-5 to TRBJ2-7; the D gene is possibly TRBD2 (6 bases). The CDR3 is made up of 14 amino acids. The V gene's germline CDR1 is MNHEY and CDR2 SVGAGI. Trimming took 6 bases from V and 3 from J, leaving 15 bases between them. CDR3 in DNA: TGTGCCAGCAGCCGCTTTGGGGGGAACTACGAGCAGTACTTC. This translates into CASSRFGGNYEQYF.

The CDR3 sequence is CASSPPLAGQVGNEQFF. CDR3 bases: TGTGCCAGCTCACCACCCCTAGCGGGCCAGGTGGGCAATGAGCAGTTCTTC. V and J are TRBV18 and TRBJ2-1; 8 bases are shared with TRBD2. V shed 0 bases, J shed 6 bases, and the junction held 10 bases outside the gene matches. Looked up from germline, CDR1 is KGHSH and CDR2 is LQKENI. The length of the CDR3 is 17 residues. Together with reference TRBV18 and TRBJ2-1, the CDR3 gives the full variable domain: NAGVMQNPRHLVRRRGQEARLRCSPMKGHSHVYWYRQLPEEGLKFMVYLQKENIIDESGMPKERFSAEFPKEGPSILRIQQVVRGDSAAYFCASSPPLAGQVGNEQFFGPGTRLTVL.

V usage is TRBV4-3 and J usage is TRBJ2-7, with D perhaps matching TRBD2 (6 bases). The germline V gene has CDR1 LGHNA and CDR2 YSLEER. This CDR3 comprises 14 residues. V lost 5 bases to trimming and J lost 5 bases, with 16 bases between them. CDR3 protein: CASSTRDSNHEQYF. The CDR3 DNA reads as TGCGCCAGCAGCACCCGGGACTCGAATCACGAGCAGTACTTC.

The V and J genes are TRBV7-9 and TRBJ2-3, with 8 bases identical to TRBD2. J gave up 0 bases and V 9 bases, and 8 bases lay outside the gene matches. Germline V CDR1 and CDR2: SEHNR, FQNEAQ (reference sequence). The CDR3 has 15 residues. CDR3 residues: CARGKLAGSTDTQYF. In DNA, the CDR3 is TGTGCCAGGGGAAAGTTAGCGGGGAGCACAGATACGCAGTATTTT.

This clone was counted once. The rearrangement joins TRBV6-2 or TRBV6-3 to TRBJ1-5; no reliable D call. The germline V and J ends were trimmed by 4 bases and 5 bases, with 12 bases remaining between them. The CDR3 consists of 14 residues. CDR1 and CDR2 (germline): MNHEY, SVGEGT. This CDR3 reads CASSFQTVYQPQHF. The CDR3 bases are TGTGCCAGCAGTTTCCAAACCGTCTATCAGCCCCAGCATTTT.

The chain has TRBV20-1 and TRBJ2-1; 10 nucleotides match TRBD2. The V gene end was trimmed by 3 bases and the J gene end by 8 bases; junction bases not matched to a gene: 7. This CDR3 comprises 14 residues. Germline assignment: CDR1 DFQATT and CDR2 SNEGSKA (reference sequence). CDR3 loop: CSASLAGAIDEQFF. CDR3 in DNA: TGCAGTGCTAGTCTAGCGGGAGCGATCGATGAGCAGTTCTTC.

The table lists this clone with a few counts. This rearrangement joins TRBV14 to TRBJ2-7; 9 nucleotides agree with TRBD2. V shed 1 base, J shed 0 bases, and the junction held 7 bases outside the gene matches. CDR3 size: 17 residues. Per the germline V gene, CDR1 is SGHDN and CDR2 is FVKESK. The CDR3 protein is CASSQGFSTSGSYEQYF. The CDR3 DNA follows: TGTGCCAGCAGCCAAGGTTTCTCGACTAGCGGCTCCTACGAGCAGTACTTC. Together with reference TRBV14 and TRBJ2-7, the CDR3 gives the full variable domain: EAGVTQFPSHSVIEKGQTVTLRCDPISGHDNLYWYRRVMGKEIKFLLHFVKESKQDESGMPNNRFLAERTGGTYSTLKVQPAELEDSGVYFCASSQGFSTSGSYEQYFGPGTRLTVT.

V usage is TRBV5-1 and J usage is TRBJ1-3; possible D gene TRBD1, 5 bases. The CDR3 is 14 amino acids. Germline CDR1 SGHRS, CDR2 YFSETQ. V dropped 0 bases and J dropped 8 bases, with 12 bases sitting between them. In DNA form, the CDR3 reads TGCGCCAGCAGCTTGGTAGGGACGGACGACACCATATATTTT. It specifies CASSLVGTDDTIYF. Complete variable domain (other parts from reference TRBV5-1 and TRBJ1-3): KAGVTQTPRYLIKTRGQQVTLSCSPISGHRSVSWYQQTPGQGLQFLFEYFSETQRNKGNFPGRFSGRQFSNSRSEMNVSTLELGDSALYLCASSLVGTDDTIYFGEGSWLTVV.

V usage is TRBV11-3 and J usage is TRBJ1-2; 8 bases agree with TRBD1. The V gene end was trimmed by 5 bases and the J gene end by 7 bases; junction bases not matched to a gene: 6. Per the germline V gene, CDR1 is SGHNT and CDR2 is YENEEA. This CDR3 region has 13 residues. The DNA for the CDR3 is TGTGCCAGCAGCACAAGACAGGGGTTTGGCTACACCTTC. Its protein product is CASSTRQGFGYTF.

This chain connects TRBV29-1 to TRBJ2-5, with D unclear. V was shortened by 2 bases and J by 2 bases, with 9 bases between the two germline ends. CDR1 and CDR2 (germline): SQVTM, ANQGSEA. The CDR3 is 13 amino acids. CDR3 residues: CSVETTGQETQYF. The DNA for the CDR3 is TGCAGCGTTGAAACTACCGGACAAGAGACCCAGTACTTC. Using reference TRBV29-1 and TRBJ2-5 for the parts outside the CDR3, the full variable domain is SAVISQKPSRDICQRGTSLTIQCQVDSQVTMMFWYRQQPGQSLTLIATANQGSEATYESGFVIDKFPISRPNLTFSTLTVSNMSPEDSSIYLCSVETTGQETQYFGPGTRLLVL.

The V call is TRBV19, the J call TRBJ1-1; D might be TRBD1 (5 bases). Germline CDR1 LNHDA, CDR2 SQIVND (reference sequence). The CDR3 sequence is 12 residues long. The V end was cut by 1 base, the J end by 11 bases, with 11 bases between. The chain's CDR3 is CASSIGGTGAFF. The CDR3 DNA reads as TGTGCCAGTAGTATAGGAGGGACGGGCGCTTTCTTT.

The gene calls are TRBV7-2 and TRBJ2-5; D is possibly TRBD2 (6 bases). The V gene's germline CDR1 is SGHTA and CDR2 FQGNSA. The CDR3 is 15 residues long. The germline V and J ends were trimmed by 3 bases and 0 bases, with 11 bases remaining between them. CDR3 nucleotides: TGTGCCAGCAGCTTGGGCGGGAACCACCAAGAGACCCAGTACTTC. It is translated as CASSLGGNHQETQYF.

The chain has TRBV4-2 and TRBJ2-7; TRBD1 might be the D (5 bases). Trimming shortened V by 1 base and J by 2 bases, and 12 bases separated the two germline ends. The germline gives CDR1 LGHNA, CDR2 YNFKEQ. This CDR3 contains 15 residues. This chain's CDR3 is CASSQVKGRTYEQYF. For the CDR3, the DNA is TGTGCCAGCAGCCAAGTAAAGGGGCGCACCTACGAGCAGTACTTC.

The rearrangement links TRBV7-8 to TRBJ2-2; 10 nucleotides align to TRBD1. From germline, CDR1 is SGHVS and CDR2 FQNEAQ. Trimming at V came to 2 bases and at J to 3 bases, leaving 3 bases not matched to a gene. The CDR3 is 16 residues long. In nucleotides, the CDR3 is TGTGCCAGCAGCTTAACCGGGACAGGGGACACCGGGGAGCTGTTTTTT. As protein: CASSLTGTGDTGELFF.

The V and J genes are TRBV5-6 and TRBJ1-1; possible D gene TRBD1, 5 bases. The CDR3 length is 16 residues. The V gene's germline CDR1 is SGHDT and CDR2 YYEEEE. V lost 1 base to trimming and J lost 9 bases, with 22 bases between them. The DNA for the CDR3 is TGTGCCAGCAGCTTGAGAAAGGGGTATGGCTCTGTTCAAGCTTTCTTT. Amino acids: CASSLRKGYGSVQAFF.

This CDR3 reads CASTSHGGVADTQYF. In DNA, the CDR3 is TGTGCCAGCACTTCCCATGGAGGGGTCGCAGATACGCAGTATTTT. The chain combines TRBV19 with TRBJ2-3; TRBD2 might be the D (6 bases). CDR1 and CDR2 (germline): LNHDA, SQIVND (reference sequence). The CDR3 length is 15 residues. V lost 9 bases to trimming and J lost 4 bases, with 20 bases between them.

The chain combines TRBV7-9 with TRBJ1-5; D gene uncertain. The V gene lost 1 base and the J gene lost 6 bases, with 7 bases spanning the gap. This CDR3 region has 13 residues. The germline CDR1 and CDR2 sequences are SEHNR and FQNEAQ (reference sequence). CDR3 amino acids: CASSLDSGQPQHF. CDR3 nucleotides: TGTGCCAGCAGCTTAGATTCCGGTCAGCCCCAGCATTTT.

The chain recombines TRBV5-1 with TRBJ2-7; D possibly corresponds to TRBD2 (6 bases). Germline V CDR1 and CDR2: SGHRS, YFSETQ. With 0 bases removed from V and 12 bases from J, the gap between germline ends came to 13 bases. This CDR3 comprises 12 residues. DNA of the CDR3: TGCGCCAGCAGCTTGGGTGGGCGGGAATGGTACTTC. Translated, it gives CASSLGGREWYF. The whole variable domain, filled in from reference TRBV5-1 and TRBJ2-7, reads KAGVTQTPRYLIKTRGQQVTLSCSPISGHRSVSWYQQTPGQGLQFLFEYFSETQRNKGNFPGRFSGRQFSNSRSEMNVSTLELGDSALYLCASSLGGREWYFGPGTRLTVT.

This clone showed up many times. The chain combines TRBV24-1 with TRBJ2-2; unclear D gene. The ends were cut back, 7 bases at V and 1 base at J, with 6 bases in the middle. CDR1 is KGHDR, CDR2 SFDVKD, per germline. This CDR3 is built from 13 residues. The CDR3 sequence: CATRGQNTGELFF. CDR3 nucleotide sequence: TGTGCCACCAGAGGCCAGAACACCGGGGAGCTGTTTTTT.

V usage is TRBV27 and J usage is TRBJ1-2; perhaps TRBD1 as D (5 bases). The CDR3 runs to 10 residues. Trimming pared 9 bases from V and 8 bases from J, leaving 10 bases between. Per germline, CDR1 MNHEY and CDR2 SMNVEV (reference sequence). This CDR3 is CASRGGGYTF. The CDR3 DNA follows: TGTGCCAGTCGGGGCGGAGGCTACACCTTC.

This rearrangement joins TRBV15 to TRBJ2-5; D ambiguous. The germline V gene has CDR1 LNHNV and CDR2 YYDKDF (reference sequence). This CDR3 spans 16 amino acids. With 3 bases removed from V and 1 base from J, the gap between germline ends came to 15 bases. CDR3 sequence reads: CATSSGWTVRQETQYF. For the CDR3, the DNA is TGTGCCACCAGCAGCGGTTGGACGGTCCGCCAAGAGACCCAGTACTTC.

This clone was seen a single time. The V and J genes are TRBV4-3 and TRBJ1-2; no reliable D call. Germline assignment: CDR1 LGHNA and CDR2 YSLEER. The V end was cut by 1 base, the J end by 4 bases, with 13 bases between. The CDR3 contains 15 residues. CDR3 protein: CASSQVPGKGYGYTF. The CDR3 coding sequence is TGCGCCAGCAGCCAAGTGCCAGGCAAGGGCTATGGCTACACCTTC.

This clone was detected a few times. The chain recombines TRBV4-3 with TRBJ1-3, with 9 bases aligning to TRBD1. Trimming removed 0 bases from V and 4 bases from J; junction bases left unmatched: 7. Germline lookup yields CDR1 LGHNA and CDR2 YSLEER. This CDR3 has 17 residues. For the CDR3, the DNA is TGCGCCAGCAGCCAAGAAGCACGGACAGGGGTAGGAAACACCATATATTTT. Its protein product is CASSQEARTGVGNTIYF.

The chain is built from TRBV2 and TRBJ1-5; D possibly corresponds to TRBD1 (6 bases). Trimming left V 10 bases short and J 3 bases short, with 19 bases between. Germline CDR1 is SNHLY and CDR2 is FYNNEI. CDR3 size: 15 residues. The CDR3 DNA sequence: TGTGCCACGCACGCAGGGGACCCAAACAATCAGCCCCAGCATTTT. Its protein is CATHAGDPNNQPQHF.

This chain uses TRBV12-3 or TRBV12-4 with TRBJ2-7; 8 nucleotides align to TRBD1. The ends lost 5 bases at V and 11 bases at J; junction bases unmatched: 11. This CDR3 is 13 amino acids long. CDR3 sequence reads: CASSQQGAAAEYF. CDR3 nucleotide sequence: TGTGCCAGCAGTCAGCAGGGGGCGGCCGCCGAGTACTTC.

V gene TRBV30 combines with J gene TRBJ1-4, with D hard to call. Germline-derived CDR1 and CDR2 are GTSNPN and SVGIG (reference sequence). This CDR3 spans 13 amino acids. V shed 1 base and J shed 6 bases, with 9 bases lying between them. Here the CDR3 reads CAWSEGSDEKLFF. In nucleotides, the CDR3 is TGTGCCTGGAGTGAGGGCTCGGATGAAAAACTGTTTTTT.